The present T cell receptor (beta chain) was sequenced within a study of PD-1 blockade in classical Hodgkin lymphoma. Sequencing used immunoSEQ multiplex PCR; TCRdb keeps in-frame clones, though not all of them. In the table there are 50,000 to 75,000 clones, more than 80% of which are singletons. This clone was found once. Its antigen is undetermined. Relapse after autologous stem cell transplantation occurred in every patient, and brentuximab vedotin exposure varied. The CDR3 runs 20 residues. Per germline, CDR1 MNHEY and CDR2 SMNVEV (reference sequence). Trimming stripped 5 bases from V and 2 bases from J, with 28 bases between. Whole-study findings and limits: CD8+ TCR diversity did not rise significantly by C4D1, unlike CD4+. Baseline TCR diversity was reportedly lower in newly diagnosed patients than in healthy donors. It was reported as lower still in relapsed/refractory patients. Patients with a complete response exhibited baseline diversity comparable to newly diagnosed patients. Repertoires differed for reasons still undefined, possibly disease activity or prior therapy.

The genes are TRBV27 and TRBJ2-1; possibly TRBD1 for D (6 bases). This material consisted of peripheral blood mononuclear cells (PBMCs), taken at baseline. The clonotype was recovered from a human donor with classical Hodgkin lymphoma. The CDR3 bases are TGTGCCAGCAGTCGAAATCGAAATACCGCAGGGGTCCGAACCTACAATGAGCAGTTCTTC. Its protein is CASSRNRNTAGVRTYNEQFF.